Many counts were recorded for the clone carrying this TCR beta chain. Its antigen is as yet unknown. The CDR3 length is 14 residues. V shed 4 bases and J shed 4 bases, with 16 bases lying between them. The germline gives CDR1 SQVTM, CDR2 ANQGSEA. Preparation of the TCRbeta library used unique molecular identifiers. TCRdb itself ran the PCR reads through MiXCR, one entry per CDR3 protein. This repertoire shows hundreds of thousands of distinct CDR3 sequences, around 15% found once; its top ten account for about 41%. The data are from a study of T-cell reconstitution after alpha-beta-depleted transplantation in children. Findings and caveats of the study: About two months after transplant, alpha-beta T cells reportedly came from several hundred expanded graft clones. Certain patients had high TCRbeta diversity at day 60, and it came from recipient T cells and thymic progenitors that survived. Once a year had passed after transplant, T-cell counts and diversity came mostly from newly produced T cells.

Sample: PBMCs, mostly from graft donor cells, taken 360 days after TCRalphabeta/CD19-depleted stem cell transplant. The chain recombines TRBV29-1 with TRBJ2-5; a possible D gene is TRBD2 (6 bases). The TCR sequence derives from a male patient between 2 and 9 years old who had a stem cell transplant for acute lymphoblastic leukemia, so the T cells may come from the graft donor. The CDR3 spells CSVAGQGLGETQYF. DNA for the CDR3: TGCAGCGTTGCTGGCCAGGGACTTGGAGAGACCCAGTACTTC.